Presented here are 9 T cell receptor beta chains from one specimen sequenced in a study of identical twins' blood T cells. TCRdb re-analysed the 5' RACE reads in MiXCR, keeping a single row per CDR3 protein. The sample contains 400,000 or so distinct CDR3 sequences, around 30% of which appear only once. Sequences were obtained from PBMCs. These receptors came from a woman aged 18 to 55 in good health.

CDR3 sequence reads: CASSLQGARNTGELFF. The CDR3 coding sequence is TGTGCCAGCAGCTTACAGGGGGCGCGGAACACCGGGGAGCTGTTTTTT. The rearrangement joins TRBV11-2 to TRBJ2-2; TRBD1 agrees at 8 bases. V was clipped by 2 bases and J by 1 base; unmatched bases: 3. Germline CDR1 reads SGHAT; CDR2 reads FQNNGV. The CDR3 contains 16 residues.

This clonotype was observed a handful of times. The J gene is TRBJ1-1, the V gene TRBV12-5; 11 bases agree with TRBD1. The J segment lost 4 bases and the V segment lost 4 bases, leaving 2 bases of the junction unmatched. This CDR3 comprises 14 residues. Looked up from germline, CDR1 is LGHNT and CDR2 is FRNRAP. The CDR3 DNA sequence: TGTGCTAGTGGTTGGGGACAGGGGGGCACTGAAGCTTTCTTT. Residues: CASGWGQGGTEAFF.

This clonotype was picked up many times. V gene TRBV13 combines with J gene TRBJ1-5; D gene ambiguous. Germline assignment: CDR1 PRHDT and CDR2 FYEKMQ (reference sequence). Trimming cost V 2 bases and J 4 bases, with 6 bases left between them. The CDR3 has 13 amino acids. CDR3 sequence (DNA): TGTGCCAGCAGCTTAAGAAAGAATCAGCCCCAGCATTTT. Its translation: CASSLRKNQPQHF. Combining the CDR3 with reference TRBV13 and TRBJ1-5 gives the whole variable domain AAGVIQSPRHLIKEKRETATLKCYPIPRHDTVYWYQQGPGQDPQFLISFYEKMQSDKGSIPDRFSAQQFSDYHSELNMSSLELGDSALYFCASSLRKNQPQHFGDGTRLSIL.

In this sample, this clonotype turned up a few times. The CDR3 nucleotides are TGTGCCAGTACCCAAGGGGAGGAGTTGTGGCCCCAGCATTTT. Translating it yields CASTQGEELWPQHF. The V gene is TRBV19, the J gene TRBJ1-5; maybe TRBD1 (5 bases). Germline CDR1 is LNHDA and CDR2 is SQIVND (reference sequence). This CDR3 is 14 amino acids long. Trimming pared 7 bases from V and 9 bases from J, leaving 19 bases between.

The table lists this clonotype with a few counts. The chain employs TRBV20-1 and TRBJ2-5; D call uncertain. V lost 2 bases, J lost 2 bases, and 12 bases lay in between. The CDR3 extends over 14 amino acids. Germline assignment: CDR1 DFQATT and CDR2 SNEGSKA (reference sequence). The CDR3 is CSARISGTQETQYF. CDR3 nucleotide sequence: TGCAGTGCTAGAATCTCAGGAACTCAAGAGACCCAGTACTTC.

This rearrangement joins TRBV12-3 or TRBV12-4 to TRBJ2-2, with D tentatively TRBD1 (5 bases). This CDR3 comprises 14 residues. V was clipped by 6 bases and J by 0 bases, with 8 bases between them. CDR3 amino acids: CASRQQANTGELFF. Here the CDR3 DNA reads TGTGCCAGCAGACAACAGGCGAACACCGGGGAGCTGTTTTTT.

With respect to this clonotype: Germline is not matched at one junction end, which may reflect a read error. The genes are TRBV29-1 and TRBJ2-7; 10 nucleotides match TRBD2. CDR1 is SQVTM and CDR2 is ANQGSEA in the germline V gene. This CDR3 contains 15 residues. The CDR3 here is CSVEGPSGSPYEQYF. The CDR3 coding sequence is TGCAGCGTTGAAGGTCCTAGCGGGAGTCCTTACGAACAGTACTTC.

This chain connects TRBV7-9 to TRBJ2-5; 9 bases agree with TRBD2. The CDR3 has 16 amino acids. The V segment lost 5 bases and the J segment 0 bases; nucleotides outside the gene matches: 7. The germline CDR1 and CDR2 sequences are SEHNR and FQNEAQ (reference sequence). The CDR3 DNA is TGTGCCAGCAGCACTCCCGCGGGAGGGAACCAAGAGACCCAGTACTTC. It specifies CASSTPAGGNQETQYF.

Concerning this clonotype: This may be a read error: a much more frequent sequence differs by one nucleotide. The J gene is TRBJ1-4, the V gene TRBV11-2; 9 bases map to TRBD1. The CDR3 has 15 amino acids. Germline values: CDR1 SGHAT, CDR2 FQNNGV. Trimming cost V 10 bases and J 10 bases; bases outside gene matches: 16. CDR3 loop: CANRSTGGDFGKLFF. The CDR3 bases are TGTGCCAACAGATCCACAGGGGGCGATTTTGGAAAACTGTTTTTT.